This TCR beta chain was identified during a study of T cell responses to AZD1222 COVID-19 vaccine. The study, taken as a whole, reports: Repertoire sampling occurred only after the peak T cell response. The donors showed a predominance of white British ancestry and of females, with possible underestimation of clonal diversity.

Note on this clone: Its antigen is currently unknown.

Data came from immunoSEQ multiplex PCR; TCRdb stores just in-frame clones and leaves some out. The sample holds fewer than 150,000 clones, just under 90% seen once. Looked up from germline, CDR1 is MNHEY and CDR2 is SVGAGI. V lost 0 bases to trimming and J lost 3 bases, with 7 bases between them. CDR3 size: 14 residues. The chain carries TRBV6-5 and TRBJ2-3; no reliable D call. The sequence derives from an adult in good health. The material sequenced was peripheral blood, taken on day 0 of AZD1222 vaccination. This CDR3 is CASSYSSETDTQYF. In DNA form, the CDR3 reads TGTGCCAGCAGTTACTCCTCCGAGACAGATACGCAGTATTTT.